What follows is one T cell receptor (beta chain) and its context. Only a few counts were recorded for this clone. No antigen is known for it. Per-nucleotide qualities are absent, and no much larger clonotype sits a single base away. The sample comes from a study of CD8+ T cells in alopecia areata (dated by TCRdb to the late 2010s). About the full investigation: The treated patients took part in an open-label pilot trial in which moderate-to-severe alopecia areata was treated with oral tofacitinib at 5 to 10 mg twice daily. Patients received tofacitinib for 6 to 18 months and were then followed off drug for 6 months to check for delayed response and recurrence. For the treated patients, the SALT score, which quantifies what percentage of scalp surface area is affected, served as the measure of disease severity. To study T cell clonal expansion in alopecia areata, the researchers applied high-throughput TCRbeta sequencing to both the C3H/HeJ mouse model and human patients. Human TCRbeta sequencing covered scalp tissue and sorted CD4+ and CD8+ peripheral blood T cells from patchy and totalis/universalis alopecia areata patients and healthy controls. Tofacitinib-treated patients had biopsies at baseline and at 4 and 24 weeks of treatment, with a later scalp biopsy in several patients. Scalp clonality was compared among normal scalp (n=4), patchy alopecia areata scalp (n=8), and alopecia totalis/universalis scalp (n=8). RNA was extracted with the PAXgene miRNA kit for fixed scalp, the miRNeasy kit for PBMCs, and the RNeasy kit for mouse skin. TCRbeta CDR3 regions were amplified by immunoSEQ multiplex PCR using 35 Vbeta forward and 13 Jbeta reverse primers.

What the work shows at the level of the full study, not this receptor alone: Compared with normal scalp, lesional scalp, particularly in alopecia totalis/universalis, had higher clonality and more expanded CD8+ clones, which suggests antigenic drive. The treated cohort was small, with a single nonresponder, so links between baseline CD8+ expansion and response need larger studies. Many expanded lesional clones persisted in scalp and blood during tofacitinib treatment, which may partly explain relapse after stopping treatment. Shared TCR sequences between patients were less evident than in mice, which may be partly attributable to HLA diversity in the patient population. Tofacitinib significantly decreased scalp clonality and the number of expanded CD8+ clones among the top 100 scalp clones. Resident alphabeta T cells in normal human skin are also sequenced, complicating scalp TCR repertoire analysis, unlike mouse skin dominated by gammadelta T cells.

Library generation was performed with the immunoSEQ multiplex PCR assay. To provide template for TCR sequencing, every sample had RNA extracted and reverse transcribed into cDNA. First-strand cDNA was synthesized with SuperScript III using a 2:1 mix of oligo-dT and random hexamers. A synthetic immune receptor repertoire was used to measure amplification bias, and any remaining bias was corrected computationally. On the study's bioinformatics: Raw reads were preprocessed to remove errors, and CDR3 was defined according to IMGT conventions as the region from the conserved cysteine to phenylalanine. Clonality was calculated as 1 minus Shannon entropy normalized by log2 of the number of productive unique TCRs. Scalp TCRbeta sequences were cross-referenced with sorted blood CD4 and CD8 repertoires so that the CD4 or CD8 identity of scalp clones could be inferred. The source is immuneACCESS, and TCRdb retained only in-frame sequences with V and J called. Part of the clones is not carried over; for the studies checked, unresolved V genes explain less than half of this, and the remainder is unexplained. V, J and clone size reflect that table, while D and trimming were determined from the DNA. Present in this sample are 200,000 to 250,000 clones, under 70% of which were seen just once. The top ten constitute about 1.2% of the sample.

What this sample's treatment or condition label stands for: oral pan-JAK inhibitor, 5-10 mg twice daily. Lesional scalp punch biopsies and peripheral blood were obtained from alopecia areata patients. PBMCs were isolated by density centrifugation and stained for CD3, CD4 and CD8, and CD4+ and CD8+ T cells were sorted on a FACSAria. Trimming removed 1 base from V and 4 bases from J, leaving 11 bases between the germline ends. The cysteine opens and the phenylalanine closes a CDR3 of 15 amino acids. Only the CDR3 DNA is retained, 45 bases long and in frame from the first base. CDR1 SGHAT and CDR2 FQNNGV are derived from the germline V gene.

In this chain, TRBV11-2 is recombined with TRBJ2-1; no D gene call is confident. This TCR was sampled from a human donor with alopecia areata. The material was CD4+ T cells sorted from blood, obtained at week 44, from a patient treated with tofacitinib. The CDR3 protein is CASSLGSTQYNEQFF. DNA sequence: TGTGCCAGCAGCTTAGGAAGCACTCAATACAATGAGCAGTTCTTC.